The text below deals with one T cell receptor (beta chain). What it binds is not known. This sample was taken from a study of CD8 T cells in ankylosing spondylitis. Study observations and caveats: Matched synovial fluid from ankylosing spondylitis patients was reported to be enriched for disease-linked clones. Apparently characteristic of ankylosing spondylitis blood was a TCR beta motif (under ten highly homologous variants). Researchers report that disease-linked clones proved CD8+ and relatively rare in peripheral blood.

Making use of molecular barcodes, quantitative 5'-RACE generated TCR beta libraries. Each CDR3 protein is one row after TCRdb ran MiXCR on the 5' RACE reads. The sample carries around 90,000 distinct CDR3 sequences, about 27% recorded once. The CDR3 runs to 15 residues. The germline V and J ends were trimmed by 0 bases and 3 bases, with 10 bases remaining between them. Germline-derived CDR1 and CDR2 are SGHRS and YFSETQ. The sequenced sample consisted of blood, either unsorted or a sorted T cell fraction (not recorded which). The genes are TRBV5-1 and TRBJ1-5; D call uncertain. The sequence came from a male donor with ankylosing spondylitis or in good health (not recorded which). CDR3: CASSLDGQYNQPQHF. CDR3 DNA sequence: TGCGCCAGCAGCTTGGATGGTCAATACAATCAGCCCCAGCATTTT.